This T cell receptor (beta chain) was recorded in a study of a mutant IDH1 vaccine in newly diagnosed glioma. Study information: Patients got radiotherapy, temozolomide, or both beforehand, and most got both. Study observations and caveats: Top-clonotype changes in peripheral T cells seemed unrelated to pseudoprogression.

V was pared by 1 base and J by 4 bases, with 10 bases between. This CDR3 spans 14 amino acids. CDR1 and CDR2 from the germline V gene are SGHRS and YFSETQ. Time point noted: baseline, week 1 (first vaccination visit). Indicated treatment: pre-vaccination baseline after standard-of-care therapy. Repertoires were generated with immunoSEQ multiplex PCR, while TCRdb's copy carries only in-frame clones and drops some. The table includes 25,000 to 35,000 clones, roughly 82% detected once. Notes on this clone: Antigen specificity is unknown.

The sequence was obtained from a man aged 30 to 45 with glioma. Sequenced here: PBMCs, sampled from a glioma patient treated with radiotherapy, temozolomide or both. The chain links TRBV5-1 to TRBJ2-3, with no clear D. CDR3 sequence: CASSLPVPADTQYF. The CDR3 bases are TGCGCCAGCAGCTTGCCCGTACCCGCAGATACGCAGTATTTT.